This TCR beta chain was profiled in a study of T cells in Graves' hyperthyroidism and ophthalmopathy. TCR beta CDR3 sequences were amplified from RNA transcripts. HTBI primers were the set used in a first-round RT-PCR of the TCR CDR3. TCRdb re-derived calls from the multiplex PCR reads in MiXCR, one entry per CDR3 protein. This repertoire shows 370,000 or so distinct CDR3 sequences, 20% to 25% found once; its top ten account for about 73%. The CDR3 runs 15 residues. CDR1 is SNHLY and CDR2 is FYNNEI in the germline V gene. The ends were cut back, 5 bases at V and 0 bases at J, with 10 bases in the middle. At least ten counts were recorded for this clonotype.

V gene TRBV2 combines with J gene TRBJ2-2, with no clear D. Sequencing was performed on blood. The receptor was derived from a man aged 45-65 years with Graves' hyperthyroidism. CDR3 loop: CASSLDGTNTGELFF. CDR3 in DNA: TGTGCCAGCAGTCTAGACGGTACGAACACCGGGGAGCTGTTTTTT.